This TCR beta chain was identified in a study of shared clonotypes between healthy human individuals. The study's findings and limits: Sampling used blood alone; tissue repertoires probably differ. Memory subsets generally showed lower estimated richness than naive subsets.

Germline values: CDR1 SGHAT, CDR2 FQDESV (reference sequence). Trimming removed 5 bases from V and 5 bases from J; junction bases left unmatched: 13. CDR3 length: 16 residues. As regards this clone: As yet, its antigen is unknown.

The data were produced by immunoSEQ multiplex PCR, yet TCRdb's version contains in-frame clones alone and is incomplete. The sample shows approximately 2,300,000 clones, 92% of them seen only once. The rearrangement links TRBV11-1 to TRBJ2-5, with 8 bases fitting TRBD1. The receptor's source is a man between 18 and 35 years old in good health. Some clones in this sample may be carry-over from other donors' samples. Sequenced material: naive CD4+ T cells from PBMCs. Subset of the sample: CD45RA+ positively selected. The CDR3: CASSMRGQVDRETQYF. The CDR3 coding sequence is TGTGCCAGCAGCATGCGGGGACAGGTGGATAGGGAGACCCAGTACTTC.